Sequencing of this T cell receptor beta chain was carried out in a study of T cell responses to AZD1222 COVID-19 vaccine. Notes on the study in general: Repertoires were sampled only after the peak T cell response. Vaccine-related CD4 TCRs covered spike, predominating at 160-218 and 743-854. Clonal diversity was possibly underestimated, and the donors were mostly white British, with more females.

Comments on this clone: Its antigen is undetermined.

The data were produced by immunoSEQ multiplex PCR, yet TCRdb's version contains in-frame clones alone and is incomplete. Found here are 120,000 to 150,000 clones, around 90% of them singletons; the top ten hold approximately 2.9%. The V gene lost 4 bases and the J gene lost 5 bases, with 12 bases spanning the gap. This CDR3 has 13 amino acids. Per the germline V gene, CDR1 is SGHRS and CDR2 is YFSETQ. The specimen was peripheral blood, collected on day 0 of MenACWY control vaccination. The chain recombines TRBV5-1 with TRBJ1-1; D is unresolved. The TCR originated in an adult in good health. For the CDR3, the DNA is TGCGCCAGCAGCCCAGACGTAAGGACTGAAGCTTTCTTT. Translation gives CASSPDVRTEAFF.